This T cell receptor (beta chain) was obtained from a study of blood T cell repertoires in COVID-19. Overall study: Both acute and convalescent COVID-19 samples were obtained from the United States, Italy and Spain. Sample material is recorded as cDNA or gDNA derived from T cells, B-cell-depleted T cells, or PBMCs.

This clone came up once. Original data processing: Amplification with reference gene primers provided the estimates of nucleated cell counts. The repertoire was sequenced with immunoSEQ multiplex PCR; TCRdb's copy has only in-frame clones and lacks some. That table supplies the V and J calls and clone size; D and trimming were determined from the DNA. The sample has about 440,000 clones; more than 85% are singletons. The CDR3 is 15 residues long. Trimming removed 4 bases from V and 0 bases from J, with 10 bases in between. The germline V gene has CDR1 LGHDT and CDR2 YNNKEL (reference sequence). Sequencing used peripheral blood. J is TRBJ1-3 and V is TRBV3-1 (or the pseudogene TRBV3-2); D is undetermined. This clonotype was sampled from a young woman with acute or convalescent COVID-19. The CDR3 nucleotides read TGTGCCAGCAGCCTACAAACAGTCTCTGGAAACACCATATATTTT. It specifies CASSLQTVSGNTIYF.